This T cell receptor (beta chain) was obtained from a study of graft-versus-host responses after intestinal transplantation. Across the study: In this cohort, recipients had multivisceral, liver-intestinal, or isolated intestinal transplants. Anti-thymocyte globulin induction preceded 2 to 4 years of tacrolimus and steroid maintenance in all recipients.

Graft specimens yielded both intraepithelial and lamina propria lymphocytes. The study, taken as a whole, reports: Across patients carrying graft-donor T cell macrochimerism, allografts held high graft-versus-host to host-versus-graft clonal ratios. GvH clones surfaced in recipient marrow, some emerging earlier in ileum or blood.

Profiled with immunoSEQ multiplex PCR; TCRdb holds only in-frame clones, not every one. The sample contains 3,500 to 4,500 clones, 76% of which appear only once. In regard to this clone: Its specificity is unknown.

The CDR3 runs to 17 residues. This chain links TRBV21-1 with TRBJ1-5. TRBV21-1 is a pseudogene. The sample here was ileum tissue, taken around 340 days after intestinal transplantation. This TCR was recovered from a human patient who received an intestinal transplant, so some T cells may come from the graft donor. The chain's CDR3 is CASSKIGSGQSNQPQHF. CDR3 DNA sequence: TGTGCCAGCAGCAAAATAGGGAGTGGCCAAAGCAATCAGCCCCAGCATTTT.